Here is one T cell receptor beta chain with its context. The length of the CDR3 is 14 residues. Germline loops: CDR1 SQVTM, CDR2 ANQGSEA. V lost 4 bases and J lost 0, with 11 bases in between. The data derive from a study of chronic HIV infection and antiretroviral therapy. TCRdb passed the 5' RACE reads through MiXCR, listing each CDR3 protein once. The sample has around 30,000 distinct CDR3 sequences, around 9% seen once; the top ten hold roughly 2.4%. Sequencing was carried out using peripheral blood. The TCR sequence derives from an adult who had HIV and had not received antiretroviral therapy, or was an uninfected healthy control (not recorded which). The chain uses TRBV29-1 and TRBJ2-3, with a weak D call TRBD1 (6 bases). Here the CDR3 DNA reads TGCAGCGTTGGCCTGGGGACAAGCACAGATACGCAGTATTTT. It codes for CSVGLGTSTDTQYF.